A single sample gave rise to the 22 T cell receptor beta chains below, sequenced in a study of T cell clonotyping in hematopoietic cell transplantation. Sequenced by immunoSEQ multiplex PCR; TCRdb stores in-frame clones only, minus some. This table holds under 10,000 clones, around 85% found once. The sequencing here drew on PBMCs, taken 180 days after allogeneic stem cell transplant. The origin of the receptors is a human patient who had an allogeneic stem cell transplant, so the T cells may come from the graft donor. The donor label of this sample is uncertain. Some clones in this sample may be carry-over from other donors' samples.

V gene TRBV19 combines with J gene TRBJ1-2, with TRBD1 matching 8 bases. Germline-derived CDR1 and CDR2 are LNHDA and SQIVND (reference sequence). J gave up 4 bases and V 3 bases, and 7 bases lay outside the gene matches. The CDR3 covers 15 residues. CDR3 loop: CASSIAQGAGYGYTF. CDR3 coding DNA: TGTGCCAGTAGTATTGCGCAGGGGGCGGGCTATGGCTACACCTTC. Combining the CDR3 with reference TRBV19 and TRBJ1-2 gives the whole variable domain DGGITQSPKYLFRKEGQNVTLSCEQNLNHDAMYWYRQDPGQGLRLIYYSQIVNDFQKGDIAEGYSVSREKKESFPLTVTSAQKNPTAFYLCASSIAQGAGYGYTFGSGTRLTVV.

CDR3 region: CASHRGQGTEAFF. CDR3 in DNA: TGTGCCAGCCACAGGGGGCAGGGAACTGAAGCTTTCTTT. V gene TRBV6-1 combines with J gene TRBJ1-1, with 9 bases aligning to TRBD1. V lost 8 bases and J lost 5; bases outside the gene matches: 6. The germline gives CDR1 MNHNS, CDR2 SASEGT. CDR3 size: 13 residues.

V and J are TRBV27 and TRBJ1-1; D gene uncertain. CDR1 MNHEY and CDR2 SMNVEV come from the germline V gene (reference sequence). Trimming shortened V by 3 bases and J by 3 bases, and 11 bases separated the two germline ends. The CDR3 is made up of 14 amino acids. Written as DNA, the CDR3 is TGTGCCAGCAGTTTCCTGGGCCTCGACACTGAAGCTTTCTTT. Translating it yields CASSFLGLDTEAFF.

The V and J genes are TRBV7-2 and TRBJ1-5, with no clear D. The CDR3 spans 17 residues. V was trimmed by 5 bases and J by 0 bases, leaving 17 bases between them. Germline V gives CDR1 SGHTA, CDR2 FQGNSA. For the CDR3, the DNA is TGTGCCAGCAGCCTAAACACCGGGAGATTTAGCAATCAGCCCCAGCATTTT. Translating it yields CASSLNTGRFSNQPQHF. Looking up the rest from reference TRBV7-2 and TRBJ1-5 gives the full variable domain: GAGVSQSPSNKVTEKGKDVELRCDPISGHTALYWYRQSLGQGLEFLIYFQGNSAPDKSGLPSDRFSAERTGGSVSTLTIQRTQQEDSAVYLCASSLNTGRFSNQPQHFGDGTRLSIL.

The sample holds one count of this clone. This chain links TRBV9 with TRBJ2-7, with 7 bases aligning to TRBD2. CDR3 length equals 14 residues. Germline V lookup: CDR1 SGDLS, CDR2 YYNGEE. The J segment lost 4 bases and the V segment lost 1 base, leaving 5 bases of the junction unmatched. The CDR3 region has the DNA TGTGCCAGCAGCGTAACCGGGCGGGGGTACGAGCAGTACTTC. Protein: CASSVTGRGYEQYF.

This clone was found once. The chain has TRBV14 and TRBJ1-5; the match to TRBD1 covers 9 bases. The germline CDR1 and CDR2 sequences are SGHDN and FVKESK. Trimming at V came to 1 base and at J to 5 bases, leaving 6 bases not matched to a gene. The CDR3 has 16 residues. CDR3 in DNA: TGTGCCAGCAGCCAAGGGGGGACAGGGATCGATCAGCCCCAGCATTTT. Translated: CASSQGGTGIDQPQHF. The whole variable domain, remainder taken from reference TRBV14 and TRBJ1-5, is EAGVTQFPSHSVIEKGQTVTLRCDPISGHDNLYWYRRVMGKEIKFLLHFVKESKQDESGMPNNRFLAERTGGTYSTLKVQPAELEDSGVYFCASSQGGTGIDQPQHFGDGTRLSIL.

The chain is built from TRBV2 and TRBJ1-2; D unclear. The germline V gene encodes CDR1 SNHLY and CDR2 FYNNEI. The V end was cut by 6 bases, the J end by 4 bases, with 9 bases between. This CDR3 is built from 12 residues. Written as DNA, the CDR3 is TGTGCCAGCAGCAGGCTTTCCTATGGCTACACCTTC. Its protein product is CASSRLSYGYTF. Filled out from reference TRBV2 and TRBJ1-2, the complete variable domain reads EPEVTQTPSHQVTQMGQEVILRCVPISNHLYFYWYRQILGQKVEFLVSFYNNEISEKSEIFDDQFSVERPDGSNFTLKIRSTKLEDSAMYFCASSRLSYGYTFGSGTRLTVV.

This chain joins TRBV5-4 and TRBJ2-7; 8 bases agree with TRBD1. V lost 6 bases to trimming and J lost 2 bases; unmatched junction nucleotides: 7. The V gene's germline CDR1 is SGHNT and CDR2 YYREEE (reference sequence). This CDR3 comprises 14 residues. The CDR3 reads CASIKQGVPYEQYF. CDR3 DNA: TGTGCCAGCATCAAACAGGGGGTCCCCTACGAGCAGTACTTC.

This clone was observed once. The chain couples TRBV7-2 to TRBJ2-2, with D maybe TRBD1 (6 bases). The CDR3 consists of 16 residues. V gave up 8 bases and J gave up 0 bases, with 16 bases separating them. CDR1 SGHTA and CDR2 FQGNSA come from the germline V gene. The CDR3 loop reads CASHARGQPNTGELFF. CDR3 DNA sequence: TGTGCCAGCCATGCCAGGGGTCAACCGAACACCGGGGAGCTGTTTTTT.

The J gene is TRBJ1-2, the V gene TRBV5-6; 7 nucleotides line up with TRBD1. The V gene end was trimmed by 2 bases and the J gene end by 4 bases; junction bases not matched to a gene: 5. Per the germline V gene, CDR1 is SGHDT and CDR2 is YYEEEE. The CDR3 is 14 amino acids. The CDR3 protein is CASSLGQDIYGYTF. The CDR3 nucleotides read TGTGCCAGCAGCTTAGGACAGGACATCTATGGCTACACCTTC.

This chain joins TRBV4-1 and TRBJ1-5; D is unresolved. Per the germline V gene, CDR1 is MGHRA and CDR2 is YSYEKL. This CDR3 is built from 13 residues. Trimming cost V 0 bases and J 5 bases, with 5 bases left between them. CDR3 sequence reads: CASSQERHQPQHF. The CDR3 bases are TGCGCCAGCAGCCAAGAAAGGCATCAGCCCCAGCATTTT.

The rearrangement joins TRBV10-1 to TRBJ1-1; the D is unclear. The germline V gene has CDR1 WNHNN and CDR2 SYGVQD (reference sequence). This CDR3 contains 12 residues. V was shortened by 3 bases and J by 3 bases, with 5 bases between the two germline ends. The CDR3 region has the DNA TGCGCCAGCAGTGATTCCGACACTGAAGCTTTCTTT. It codes for CASSDSDTEAFF.

The V gene is TRBV28, the J gene TRBJ2-2; D is unresolved. This CDR3 contains 15 residues. Trimming shortened V by 7 bases and J by 4 bases, and 16 bases separated the two germline ends. From germline, CDR1 is MDHEN and CDR2 SYDVKM. Here the CDR3 reads CASTEVDVGTGELFF. DNA for the CDR3: TGTGCCAGCACAGAGGTCGACGTAGGCACCGGGGAGCTGTTTTTT.

The chain has TRBV2 and TRBJ2-7, with 7 bases identical to TRBD1. V gave up 7 bases and J gave up 0 bases; unmatched junction bases: 3. Germline CDR1 SNHLY, CDR2 FYNNEI. The CDR3 has 13 residues. The CDR3 DNA reads as TGTGCCAGCATAGAGGGGGCCTCCTACGAGCAGTACTTC. It encodes CASIEGASYEQYF.

This clone was seen a few times. The chain joins TRBV7-6 to TRBJ1-5; the match to TRBD1 covers 9 bases. The length of the CDR3 is 16 residues. V shed 4 bases, J shed 6 bases, and the junction held 10 bases outside the gene matches. CDR1 is SGHVS, CDR2 FNYEAQ, per germline. The chain's CDR3 is CASSSGQGVGSQPQHF. For the CDR3, the DNA is TGTGCCAGCAGCTCGGGACAGGGAGTTGGTAGTCAGCCCCAGCATTTT.

V usage is TRBV19 and J usage is TRBJ1-2, with TRBD1 as a possible D gene (5 bases). There are 13 residues in the CDR3. V was pared by 3 bases and J by 2 bases, with 7 bases between. Per germline, CDR1 LNHDA and CDR2 SQIVND (reference sequence). CDR3 amino acids: CASSMRTNYGYTF. The DNA of the CDR3 is TGTGCCAGTAGTATGCGGACAAACTATGGCTACACCTTC.

The chain has TRBV7-2 and TRBJ1-1, with D possibly matching TRBD1 (6 bases). V was cut by 0 bases and J by 0 bases, with 11 bases left in between. Germline CDR1 SGHTA, CDR2 FQGNSA. The CDR3 runs to 16 residues. As DNA, the CDR3 is TGTGCCAGCAGCTTAGCGCAGGGGCTAATGAACACTGAAGCTTTCTTT. Translating gives CASSLAQGLMNTEAFF.

This chain links TRBV9 with TRBJ2-7, with a tentative D call TRBD1 (7 bases). The V gene's germline CDR1 is SGDLS and CDR2 YYNGEE. Trimming removed 5 bases at V and 1 base at J, with 19 bases between. This CDR3 has 16 residues. Here the CDR3 DNA reads TGTGCCAGCAGTCAAGGGGGGACAGCATCTTCCTACGAGCAGTACTTC. This gives the protein CASSQGGTASSYEQYF.

The rearrangement joins TRBV5-4 to TRBJ2-3, with TRBD2 as a possible D gene (6 bases). Germline CDR1 reads SGHNT; CDR2 reads YYREEE (reference sequence). The CDR3 is 15 residues long. The V and J ends lost 4 bases and 4 bases respectively, with 16 bases between them. CDR3 bases: TGTGCCAGCAGCCCTGTTCAGGGAGGAGCAGATACGCAGTATTTT. It yields the protein CASSPVQGGADTQYF.

The V and J genes are TRBV9 and TRBJ2-7; TRBD1 is a possible D gene (5 bases). This CDR3 is 14 amino acids long. Trimming took off 0 bases at V and 9 bases at J, with 16 bases between the two ends. Germline assignment: CDR1 SGDLS and CDR2 YYNGEE. CDR3 loop: CASSVVPDIGRQYF. DNA of the CDR3: TGTGCCAGCAGCGTAGTTCCGGACATCGGCCGGCAGTACTTC.

V usage is TRBV19 and J usage is TRBJ1-3; D might be TRBD1 (5 bases). The germline V gene has CDR1 LNHDA and CDR2 SQIVND (reference sequence). Trimming removed 4 bases at V and 0 bases at J, with 13 bases between. There are 16 residues in the CDR3. This CDR3 is CASSRTRASSGNTIYF. CDR3 coding DNA: TGTGCCAGTAGTAGGACACGCGCGAGCTCTGGAAACACCATATATTTT.

The chain is built from TRBV28 and TRBJ1-1; 7 bases align to TRBD1. The CDR3 consists of 15 residues. The ends lost 8 bases at V and 1 base at J; junction bases unmatched: 10. Germline V lookup: CDR1 MDHEN, CDR2 SYDVKM. CDR3 amino acids: CASLNRGVRNTEAFF. The CDR3 DNA is TGTGCCAGCTTAAACAGGGGCGTTAGGAACACTGAAGCTTTCTTT.